What follows are 5 T cell receptor beta chains derived from one specimen sequenced in a study of blood T cell repertoires in COVID-19 (dated by TCRdb to between 2020 and 2021). The library was made by the immunoSEQ multiplex PCR assay. Not all clones reach the TCRdb copy of this immuneACCESS table, which keeps in-frame sequences only. Checked studies attribute under half of the gap to unresolved V genes and leave the rest unexplained. The sample contains roughly 120,000 clones, approximately 84% of them found a single time. The ten largest clones add up to less than 1.5% of the sample. Sequenced material: peripheral blood. These TCRs come from a man between 40 and 49 years old with acute or convalescent COVID-19.

The chain joins TRBV6-1 to TRBJ1-6, with D perhaps TRBD1 (6 bases). Germline V lookup: CDR1 MNHNS, CDR2 SASEGT. CDR3 length: 14 amino acids. Trimming stripped 2 bases from V and 8 bases from J, with 10 bases between. CDR3: CASSERGNDSPLHF. The CDR3 region has the DNA TGTGCCAGCAGTGAAAGGGGGAACGATTCACCCCTCCACTTT.

This clone was counted between two and nine times. The rearrangement joins TRBV7-2 to TRBJ1-5; 7 bases map to TRBD1. The J segment lost 7 bases and the V segment lost 5 bases, leaving 8 bases of the junction unmatched. Germline CDR1 is SGHTA and CDR2 is FQGNSA. The CDR3 is 14 residues long. CDR3 in DNA: TGTGCCAGCAGCGCAAGACAGGGCGGCCAGCCCCAGCATTTT. It translates to CASSARQGGQPQHF.

The chain is built from TRBV2 and TRBJ2-5; D is perhaps TRBD2 (5 bases). The germline gives CDR1 SNHLY, CDR2 FYNNEI. Trimming took 8 bases from V and 12 from J, leaving 19 bases between them. This CDR3 region has 12 residues. In nucleotides, the CDR3 is TGTGCCAGCGGCAAGCTATCTAAGAGGGAGTACTTC. It translates to CASGKLSKREYF.

This clone was observed once. V and J are TRBV7-8 and TRBJ2-3; unclear D gene. The ends were cut back, 8 bases at V and 2 bases at J, with 11 bases in the middle. Per germline, CDR1 SGHVS and CDR2 FQNEAQ. The CDR3 covers 13 residues. The CDR3 spells CASARHLTDTQYF. Written as DNA, the CDR3 is TGTGCCAGCGCTCGACACCTCACAGATACGCAGTATTTT. Full variable domain (rest looked up from reference TRBV7-8 and TRBJ2-3): GAGVSQSPRYKVAKRGQDVALRCDPISGHVSLFWYQQALGQGPEFLTYFQNEAQLDKSGLPSDRFFAERPEGSVSTLKIQRTQQEDSAVYLCASARHLTDTQYFGPGTRLTVL.

This clone was picked up a small number of times. The chain combines TRBV6-5 with TRBJ2-7; 7 bases agree with TRBD2. After removal of 2 bases from V and 5 bases from J, the junction contained 12 bases not matched to a gene. CDR1 and CDR2 (germline): MNHEY, SVGAGI. CDR3 length: 16 amino acids. This CDR3 reads CASSYGKAGVGHEQYF. The CDR3 nucleotides are TGTGCCAGCAGTTACGGGAAGGCGGGAGTCGGCCACGAGCAGTACTTC.